This entry lists 20 T cell receptor beta chains sequenced from one sample in a study of CD8 T cells in ankylosing spondylitis. TCRdb passed the 5' RACE reads through MiXCR, listing each CDR3 protein once. Altogether roughly 120,000 distinct CDR3 sequences are present, around 7% being singletons, with the ten largest covering more than 9%. Input material: blood, either unsorted or a sorted T cell fraction (not recorded which). The receptors come from a male donor with ankylosing spondylitis or in good health (not recorded which).

Sample share makes this clonotype medium-sized (0.01 to 0.1%). This chain connects TRBV20-1 to TRBJ1-1, with TRBD1 matching over 8 bases. The CDR3 sequence is 15 residues long. The trim removed 1 base at V and 5 bases at J, leaving 9 bases unmatched. Germline lookup yields CDR1 DFQATT and CDR2 SNEGSKA (reference sequence). The CDR3 here is CSARGQGPRETEAFF. CDR3 DNA: TGCAGTGCTAGAGGACAGGGGCCTAGGGAAACTGAAGCTTTCTTT.

This clonotype appeared many times. This rearrangement joins TRBV6-1 to TRBJ2-7; D not certain. This CDR3 is built from 15 residues. The V end lost 2 bases, the J end lost 4 bases, and 15 bases lay between the germline ends. Germline CDR1 MNHNS, CDR2 SASEGT. The CDR3 here is CASSEFAGLWYEQYF. Here the CDR3 DNA reads TGTGCCAGCAGTGAATTCGCAGGTCTGTGGTACGAGCAGTACTTC.

There are a few counts of this clonotype. The chain uses TRBV20-1 and TRBJ1-5, with unresolved D. Trimming pared 1 base from V and 0 bases from J, leaving 13 bases between. Germline V gives CDR1 DFQATT, CDR2 SNEGSKA (reference sequence). There are 16 residues in the CDR3. The DNA of the CDR3 is TGCAGTGCTAGAGCTTCAGACACGAATAGCAATCAGCCCCAGCATTTT. It yields the protein CSARASDTNSNQPQHF.

This clonotype was seen many times. The V gene is TRBV6-5, the J gene TRBJ1-1; D is uncertain. The CDR3 has 17 amino acids. Germline V gene lookup returns CDR1 MNHEY and CDR2 SVGAGI. The ends were cut back, 2 bases at V and 0 bases at J, with 16 bases in the middle. CDR3 sequence: CASSYGDINIMNTEAFF. In DNA, the CDR3 is TGTGCCAGCAGTTACGGGGATATAAATATCATGAACACTGAAGCTTTCTTT.

This clonotype was counted a few times. The chain joins TRBV9 to TRBJ1-2; tentative D call: TRBD1 (6 bases). V lost 3 bases and J lost 7, with 19 bases in between. This CDR3 has 15 amino acids. Germline V gene data show CDR1 as SGDLS and CDR2 as YYNGEE. CDR3 amino acids: CASSDTNTGSRGYTF. The CDR3 bases are TGTGCCAGCAGCGATACGAACACAGGGTCTCGTGGCTACACCTTC. Complete variable domain (other parts from reference TRBV9 and TRBJ1-2): DSGVTQTPKHLITATGQRVTLRCSPRSGDLSVYWYQQSLDQGLQFLIQYYNGEERAKGNILERFSAQQFPDLHSELNLSSLELGDSALYFCASSDTNTGSRGYTFGSGTRLTVV.

This clonotype was seen a handful of times. CDR3 nucleotide sequence: TGTGCCAGTAGTCCAGACACCTGGGGCAATCAGCCCCAGCATTTT. It yields the protein CASSPDTWGNQPQHF. The chain joins TRBV19 to TRBJ1-5; D is unresolved. This CDR3 has 15 residues. V shed 5 bases and J shed 2 bases, with 13 bases lying between them. Germline CDR1 LNHDA, CDR2 SQIVND (reference sequence).

In this sample, this clonotype turned up many times. The chain recombines TRBV7-9 with TRBJ2-7; D gene uncertain. Trimming pared 0 bases from V and 5 bases from J, leaving 8 bases between. This CDR3 spans 13 amino acids. The V gene's germline CDR1 is SEHNR and CDR2 FQNEAQ (reference sequence). The CDR3 loop reads CASSLASSNEQYF. The CDR3 DNA follows: TGTGCCAGCAGCTTAGCAAGCAGCAACGAGCAGTACTTC.

This clonotype was recorded many times. CDR3 bases: TGTGCCAGCAGCCGACCCTCGGGTACCGAGCAGTACTTC. Its translation is CASSRPSGTEQYF. The chain employs TRBV7-9 and TRBJ2-7; no firm D call. V was pared by 5 bases and J by 6 bases, with 14 bases between. The CDR3 is 13 residues long. The V gene's germline CDR1 is SEHNR and CDR2 FQNEAQ (reference sequence).

This clonotype was found many times. The gene calls are TRBV5-1 and TRBJ1-1, with TRBD1 identical over 9 bases. There are 16 residues in the CDR3. J lost 5 bases, V lost 3 bases, and 11 bases had no gene match. Germline CDR1 is SGHRS and CDR2 is YFSETQ. In nucleotides, the CDR3 is TGCGCCAGCAGCTCGTACCGGGACAGGGTTGGAACTGAAGCTTTCTTT. It yields the protein CASSSYRDRVGTEAFF.

This clonotype was observed once. The chain joins TRBV5-5 to TRBJ2-3, with TRBD2 as a possible D gene (6 bases). The V gene's germline CDR1 is SGHKS and CDR2 YYEKEE (reference sequence). V was trimmed by 5 bases and J by 2 bases, leaving 18 bases between them. CDR3 length: 16 residues. The CDR3 reads CASSPGVSLNTDTQYF. CDR3 sequence (DNA): TGTGCCAGCAGTCCGGGGGTTAGCCTAAACACAGATACGCAGTATTTT.

This clonotype was seen many times. This chain connects TRBV4-3 to TRBJ2-7, with D uncertain. Trimming stripped 0 bases from V and 2 bases from J, with 11 bases between. The CDR3 consists of 15 residues. Germline V gene lookup returns CDR1 LGHNA and CDR2 YSLEER. In DNA form, the CDR3 reads TGCGCCAGCAGCCAAGAGAGTATAGGAACCTACGAGCAGTACTTC. This encodes CASSQESIGTYEQYF.

This clonotype was detected many times. This chain joins TRBV24-1 and TRBJ1-2, with a tentative D call TRBD1 (6 bases). Trimming stripped 3 bases from V and 4 bases from J, with 17 bases between. The CDR3 consists of 16 residues. Germline V gene lookup returns CDR1 KGHDR and CDR2 SFDVKD. The CDR3 bases are TGTGCCACCAGTGATCACCGGGACAATCTCCTCTATGGCTACACCTTC. Its translation: CATSDHRDNLLYGYTF.

Many counts were recorded for this clonotype. CDR3 loop: CASIAGQGYEQYF. The CDR3 DNA reads TGTGCCAGCATCGCGGGACAGGGTTACGAGCAGTACTTC. The chain recombines TRBV7-9 with TRBJ2-7, with TRBD1 matching over 9 bases. This CDR3 has 13 residues. Unmatched junction bases numbered 5, after V lost 7 bases and J lost 4 bases. CDR1 is SEHNR and CDR2 is FQNEAQ in the germline V gene (reference sequence).

This clonotype was observed at least ten times. This chain connects TRBV5-1 to TRBJ2-3; TRBD2 agrees at 8 bases. The CDR3 is made up of 14 amino acids. CDR1 and CDR2 from the germline V gene are SGHRS and YFSETQ. V lost 4 bases, J lost 3 bases, and 4 bases stayed unmatched. Here the CDR3 reads CASSHGLATDTQYF. The CDR3 DNA sequence: TGCGCCAGCAGCCACGGACTAGCAACAGATACGCAGTATTTT.

This clonotype was counted many times. The chain uses TRBV12-3 or TRBV12-4 and TRBJ2-7, with TRBD1 as a possible D gene (5 bases). The ends were cut back, 3 bases at V and 0 bases at J, with 18 bases in the middle. The CDR3 has 17 amino acids. This chain's CDR3 is CASSFGLDNRISYEQYF. CDR3 DNA: TGTGCCAGCAGTTTCGGTCTAGATAACAGGATCTCCTACGAGCAGTACTTC.

This clonotype was found many times. The chain links TRBV2 to TRBJ2-1; D might be TRBD2 (6 bases). This CDR3 has 14 residues. Germline CDR1 reads SNHLY; CDR2 reads FYNNEI. V shed 6 bases and J shed 5 bases, with 14 bases lying between them. CDR3 bases: TGTGCCAGCAGCCCTTCACGGACTAACAATGAGCAGTTCTTC. Protein product: CASSPSRTNNEQFF. The whole variable domain, filled in from reference TRBV2 and TRBJ2-1, reads EPEVTQTPSHQVTQMGQEVILRCVPISNHLYFYWYRQILGQKVEFLVSFYNNEISEKSEIFDDQFSVERPDGSNFTLKIRSTKLEDSAMYFCASSPSRTNNEQFFGPGTRLTVL.

This clonotype has ten or more counts. The chain links TRBV20-1 to TRBJ1-1, with a weak D call TRBD1 (5 bases). This CDR3 has 12 residues. Germline values: CDR1 DFQATT, CDR2 SNEGSKA (reference sequence). V gave up 6 bases and J gave up 0 bases, with 8 bases separating them. The CDR3 sequence is CSAETVNTEAFF. CDR3 nucleotides: TGCAGTGCAGAGACAGTGAACACTGAAGCTTTCTTT.

This clonotype was observed at least ten times. The chain combines TRBV29-1 with TRBJ2-7; D is uncertain. CDR1 and CDR2 from the germline V gene are SQVTM and ANQGSEA. With 0 bases removed from V and 6 bases from J, the gap between germline ends came to 12 bases. The CDR3 is 13 residues long. CDR3 nucleotides: TGCAGCGTTGAAGATCCATTCCCAAGCGAGCAGTACTTC. Residues: CSVEDPFPSEQYF.

V usage is TRBV6-1 and J usage is TRBJ2-1; TRBD2 is a possible D gene (6 bases). The CDR3 sequence is 16 residues long. CDR1 and CDR2 from the germline V gene are MNHNS and SASEGT. Trimming removed 5 bases from V and 0 bases from J, with 14 bases in between. The CDR3 region has the DNA TGTGCCAGCAGTAGACCTAGCGAGAGCTCCTACAATGAGCAGTTCTTC. Residues: CASSRPSESSYNEQFF.

The table lists this clonotype with many counts. The rearrangement uses TRBV29-1 and TRBJ2-2; D call uncertain. V lost 3 bases, J lost 2 bases, and 7 bases lay in between. This CDR3 has 13 residues. CDR1 SQVTM and CDR2 ANQGSEA come from the germline V gene. As DNA, the CDR3 is TGCAGCGTTGACCAGGTTAACACCGGGGAGCTGTTTTTT. Its translation is CSVDQVNTGELFF.